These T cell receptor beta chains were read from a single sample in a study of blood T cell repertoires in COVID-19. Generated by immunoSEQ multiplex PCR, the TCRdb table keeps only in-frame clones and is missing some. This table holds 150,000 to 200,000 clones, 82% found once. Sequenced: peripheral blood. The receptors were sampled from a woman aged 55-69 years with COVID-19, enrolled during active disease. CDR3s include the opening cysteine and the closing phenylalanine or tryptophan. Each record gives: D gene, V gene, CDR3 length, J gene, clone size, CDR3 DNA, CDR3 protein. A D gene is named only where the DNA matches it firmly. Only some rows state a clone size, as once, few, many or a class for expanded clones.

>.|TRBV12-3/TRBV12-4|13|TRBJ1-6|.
TGTGCCAGCAGTAGGACAGCAAATTCACCCCTCCACTTT
CASSRTANSPLHF
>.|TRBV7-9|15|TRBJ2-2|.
TGTGCCAGCAGCTTAGCCGGGAGTAAAACCGGGGAGCTGTTTTTT
CASSLAGSKTGELFF
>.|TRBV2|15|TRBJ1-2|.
TGTGCCAGCAGTTTCTCAGATTTAAAGGGGAAAGGCTACACCTTC
CASSFSDLKGKGYTF
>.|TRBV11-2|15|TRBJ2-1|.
TGTGCCAGCAGCCTAGGACAGCCATCCTACAATGAGCAGTTCTTC
CASSLGQPSYNEQFF
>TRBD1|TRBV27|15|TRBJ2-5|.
TGTGCCAGCAGTTTATGGCAGGGGGAGCTGGAGACCCAGTACTTC
CASSLWQGELETQYF
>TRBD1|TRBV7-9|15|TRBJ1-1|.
TGTGCCAGCAGTTCCCACAGGGGGCAAGGGACTGAAGCTTTCTTT
CASSSHRGQGTEAFF
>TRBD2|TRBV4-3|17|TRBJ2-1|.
TGCGCCAGCAGCCAAGATATGCCTAGCGGAACCTACAATGAGCAGTTCTTC
CASSQDMPSGTYNEQFF
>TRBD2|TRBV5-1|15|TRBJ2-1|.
TGCGCCAGCAGCTTGGTTCCGGGAGGGCAGAATGAGCAGTTCTTC
CASSLVPGGQNEQFF
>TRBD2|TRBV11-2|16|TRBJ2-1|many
TGTGCCAGCAGCTTAGTCACTAGCGGGGGGGCATATGAGCAGTTCTTC
CASSLVTSGGAYEQFF
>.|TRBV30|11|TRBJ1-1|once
TGTGCCTGGAGTGACCGCGGTGAAGCTTTCTTT
CAWSDRGEAFF
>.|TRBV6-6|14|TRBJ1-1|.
TGTGCCAGCAGTGGTGGTGCGGTATGGTCTGAAGCTTTCTTT
CASSGGAVWSEAFF
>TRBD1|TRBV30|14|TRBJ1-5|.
TGTGCCCAAGGGGGGGGACAGGGGAGTCAGCCCCAGCATTTT
CAQGGGQGSQPQHF
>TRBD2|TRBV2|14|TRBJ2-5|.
TGTGCCATCGGGACTAGCGATCTCCCCGGGCAAAAGTACTTC
CAIGTSDLPGQKYF
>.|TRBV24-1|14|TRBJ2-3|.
TGTGCCACCAGTGCCCTAGGAGGGGCAAATACGCAGTATTTT
CATSALGGANTQYF
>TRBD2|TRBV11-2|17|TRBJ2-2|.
TGTGCCAGCAGCTTAGACGGACTAGCGGTTAACACCGGGGAGCTGTTTTTT
CASSLDGLAVNTGELFF
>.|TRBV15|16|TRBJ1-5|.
TGTGCCACCAGCAGCCGGTGGGGGGGAGACAATCAGCCCCAGCATTTT
CATSSRWGGDNQPQHF
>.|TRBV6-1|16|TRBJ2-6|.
TGTGCCAGCAGTGAAATGGGGGGGCTCGGGGCCAACGTCCTGACTTTC
CASSEMGGLGANVLTF
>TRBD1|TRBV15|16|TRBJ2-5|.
TGTGCCACCAGCGGCCGGGACAGGAGAAGGGTTGAGACCCAGTACTTC
CATSGRDRRRVETQYF
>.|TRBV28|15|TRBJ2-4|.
TGTGCCAGCAGTATGGCGGGCTTCGCCAAAAACATTCAGTACTTC
CASSMAGFAKNIQYF
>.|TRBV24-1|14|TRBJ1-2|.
TGTGCCACCAGTGATTTGACAGAGAACTATGGCTACACCTTC
CATSDLTENYGYTF
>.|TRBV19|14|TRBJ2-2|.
TGTGCCAGTAGTATAGCGGCGAACACCGGGGAGCTGTTTTTT
CASSIAANTGELFF
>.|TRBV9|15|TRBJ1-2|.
TGTGCCAGCAGCGTAGGATCCAGCCCGGGCTATGGCTACACCTTC
CASSVGSSPGYGYTF
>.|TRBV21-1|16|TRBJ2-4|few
TGTGCCAGCAGCTCCTCCGGGACTAGCGGGAGAGGAGCCCGGTACTTC
CASSSSGTSGRGARYF
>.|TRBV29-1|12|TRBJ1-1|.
TGCAGCGTGGGACCGGGGAGGGGTGAAGCTTTCTTT
CSVGPGRGEAFF
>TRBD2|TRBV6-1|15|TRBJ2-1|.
TGTGCCAGCAGTGAATCCCTAGCGGGATTGAATGAGCAGTTCTTC
CASSESLAGLNEQFF
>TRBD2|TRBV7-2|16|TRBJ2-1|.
TGTGCCAGCAGCTATAGCCTAGCGGGAGTACGTAATGAGCAGTTCTTC
CASSYSLAGVRNEQFF
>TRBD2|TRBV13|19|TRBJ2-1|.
TGTGCCAGCAGCTCCCGGACTAGCGGGGGCTCGGGCCTCTACAATGAGCAGTTCTTC
CASSSRTSGGSGLYNEQFF
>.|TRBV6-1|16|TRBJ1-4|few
TGTGCCAGCAGTGGCCTGAGAGGGCAGGGGAATGAAAAACTGTTTTTT
CASSGLRGQGNEKLFF
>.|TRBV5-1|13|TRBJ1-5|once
TGCGCCAGCAGCTCAGGGTCCAATCAGCCCCAGCATTTT
CASSSGSNQPQHF
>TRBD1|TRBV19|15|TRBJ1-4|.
TGTGCCAGTAGTACTGGACAGGCAACTAATGAAAAACTGTTTTTT
CASSTGQATNEKLFF
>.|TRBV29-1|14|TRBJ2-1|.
TGCAGCGTTGGGGGCGGATCCGTTAACCATGAGCAGTTCTTC
CSVGGGSVNHEQFF
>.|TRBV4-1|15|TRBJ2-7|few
TGCGCCAGCAGCCAAGATACACAGGGACCCTACGAGCAGTACTTC
CASSQDTQGPYEQYF
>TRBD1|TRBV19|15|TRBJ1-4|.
TGTGCCAGTGTGGGGCGGGACAGGGAGAAGGAAAAACTGTTTTTT
CASVGRDREKEKLFF
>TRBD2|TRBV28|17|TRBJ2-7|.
TGTGCCAGCAGGCCACATAGCGGGAGGGATTACTCCTACGAGCAGTACTTC
CASRPHSGRDYSYEQYF
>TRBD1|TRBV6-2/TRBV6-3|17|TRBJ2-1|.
TGTGCCAGCAGCCGTAGCCTAGGACAGGGGGTATTCGATGAGCAGTTCTTC
CASSRSLGQGVFDEQFF
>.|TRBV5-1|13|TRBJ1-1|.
TGCGCCAGCAGCGATCTATCGGGAACTGAAGCTTTCTTT
CASSDLSGTEAFF
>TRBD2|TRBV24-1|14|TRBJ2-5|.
TGTGCCACCAGTGATGGGGGGGGCCAAGAGACCCAGTACTTC
CATSDGGGQETQYF